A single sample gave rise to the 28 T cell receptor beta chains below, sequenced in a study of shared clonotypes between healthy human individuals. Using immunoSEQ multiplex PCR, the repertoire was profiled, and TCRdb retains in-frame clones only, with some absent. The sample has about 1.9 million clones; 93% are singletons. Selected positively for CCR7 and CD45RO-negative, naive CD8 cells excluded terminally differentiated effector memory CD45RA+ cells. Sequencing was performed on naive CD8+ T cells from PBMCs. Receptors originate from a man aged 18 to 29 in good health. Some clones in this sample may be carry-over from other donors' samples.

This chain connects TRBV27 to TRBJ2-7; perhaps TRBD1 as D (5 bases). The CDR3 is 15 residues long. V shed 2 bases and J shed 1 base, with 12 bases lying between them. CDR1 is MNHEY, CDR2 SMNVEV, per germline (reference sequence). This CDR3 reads CASSLRGSNSYEQYF. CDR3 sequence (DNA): TGTGCCAGCAGTTTAAGGGGCAGCAATTCCTACGAGCAGTACTTC.

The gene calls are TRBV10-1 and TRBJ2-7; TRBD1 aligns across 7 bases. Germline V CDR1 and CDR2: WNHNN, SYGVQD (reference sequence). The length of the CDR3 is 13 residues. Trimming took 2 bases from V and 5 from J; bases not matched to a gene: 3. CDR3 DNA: TGCGCCAGCAGTGAGAAGGGGGCCCACGAGCAGTACTTC. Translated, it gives CASSEKGAHEQYF.

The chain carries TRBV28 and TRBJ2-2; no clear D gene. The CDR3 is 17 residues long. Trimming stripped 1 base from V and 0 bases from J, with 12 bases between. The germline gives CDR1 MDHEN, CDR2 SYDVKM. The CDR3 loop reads CASSLLGVGTNTGELFF. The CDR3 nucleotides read TGTGCCAGCAGTTTATTAGGAGTGGGGACGAACACCGGGGAGCTGTTTTTT.

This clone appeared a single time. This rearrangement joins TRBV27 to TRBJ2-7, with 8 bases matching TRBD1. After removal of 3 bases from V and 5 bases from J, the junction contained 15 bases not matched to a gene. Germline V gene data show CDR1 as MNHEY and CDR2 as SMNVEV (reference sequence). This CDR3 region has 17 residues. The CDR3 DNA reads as TGTGCCAGCAGTTTCCACCTCGTTTCAGGGGGCCTAGACGAGCAGTACTTC. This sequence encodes CASSFHLVSGGLDEQYF.

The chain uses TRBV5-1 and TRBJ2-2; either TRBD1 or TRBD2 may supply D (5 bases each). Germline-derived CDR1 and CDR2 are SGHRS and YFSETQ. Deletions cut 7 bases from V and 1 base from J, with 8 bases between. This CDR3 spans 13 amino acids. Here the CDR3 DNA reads TGCGCCAGCCGGGGCATGAACACCGGGGAGCTGTTTTTT. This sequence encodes CASRGMNTGELFF.

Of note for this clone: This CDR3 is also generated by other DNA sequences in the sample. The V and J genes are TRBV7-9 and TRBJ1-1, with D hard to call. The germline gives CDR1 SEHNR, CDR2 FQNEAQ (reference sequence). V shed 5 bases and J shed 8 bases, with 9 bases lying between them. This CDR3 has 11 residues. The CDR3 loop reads CASSRGPEAFF. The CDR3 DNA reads TGTGCCAGCAGCCGCGGTCCGGAAGCTTTCTTT.

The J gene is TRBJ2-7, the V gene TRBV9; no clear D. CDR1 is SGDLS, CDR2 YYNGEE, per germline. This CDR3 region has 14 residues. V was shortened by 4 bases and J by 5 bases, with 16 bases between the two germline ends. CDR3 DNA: TGTGCCAGCAGCCCCCGCAGAGCACCCAACGAGCAGTACTTC. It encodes CASSPRRAPNEQYF.

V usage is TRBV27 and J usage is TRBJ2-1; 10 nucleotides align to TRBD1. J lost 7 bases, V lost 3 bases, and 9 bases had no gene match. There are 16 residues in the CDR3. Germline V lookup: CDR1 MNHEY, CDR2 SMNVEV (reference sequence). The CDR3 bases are TGTGCCAGCAGTTTCGGCGCGGGACAGGGGAGGAATGAGCAGTTCTTC. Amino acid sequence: CASSFGAGQGRNEQFF.

The CDR3 region is CASSLDQWDFRNTEAFF. CDR3 DNA: TGTGCCAGCAGTTTAGACCAATGGGATTTCCGGAACACTGAAGCTTTCTTT. The rearrangement links TRBV28 to TRBJ1-1; no clear D. V lost 2 bases to trimming and J lost 1 base, with 17 bases between them. The CDR3 is 17 residues long. From germline, CDR1 is MDHEN and CDR2 SYDVKM.

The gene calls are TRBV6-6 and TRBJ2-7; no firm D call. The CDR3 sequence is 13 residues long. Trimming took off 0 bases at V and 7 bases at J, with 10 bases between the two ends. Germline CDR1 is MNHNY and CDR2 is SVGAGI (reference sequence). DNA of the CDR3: TGTGCCAGCAGTTACTCGATTTGGGAAGAGCAGTACTTC. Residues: CASSYSIWEEQYF.

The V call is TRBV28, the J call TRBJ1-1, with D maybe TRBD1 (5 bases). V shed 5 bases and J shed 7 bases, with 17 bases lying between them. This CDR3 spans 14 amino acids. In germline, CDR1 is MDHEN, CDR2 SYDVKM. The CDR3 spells CASSPHRQNNEAFF. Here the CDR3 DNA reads TGTGCCAGCAGTCCCCACAGACAGAATAATGAAGCTTTCTTT.

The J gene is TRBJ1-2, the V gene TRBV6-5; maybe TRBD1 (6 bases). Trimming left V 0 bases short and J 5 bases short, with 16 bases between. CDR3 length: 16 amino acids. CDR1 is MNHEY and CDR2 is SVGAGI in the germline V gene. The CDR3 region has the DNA TGTGCCAGCAGTTACTCGACGTCCGGGACATCGTATGGCTACACCTTC. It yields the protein CASSYSTSGTSYGYTF.

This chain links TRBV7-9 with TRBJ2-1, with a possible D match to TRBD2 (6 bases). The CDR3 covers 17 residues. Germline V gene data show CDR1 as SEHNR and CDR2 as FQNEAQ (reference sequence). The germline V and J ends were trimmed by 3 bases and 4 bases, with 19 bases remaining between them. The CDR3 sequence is CASSFVYHRRDYNEQFF. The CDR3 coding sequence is TGTGCCAGCAGCTTTGTTTACCACAGGAGGGATTACAATGAGCAGTTCTTC.

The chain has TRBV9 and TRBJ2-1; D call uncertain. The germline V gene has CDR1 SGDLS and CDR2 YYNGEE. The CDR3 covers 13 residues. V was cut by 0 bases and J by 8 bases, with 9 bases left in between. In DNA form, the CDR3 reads TGTGCCAGCAGCGTAGGGAGAAGGGATGAGCAGTTCTTC. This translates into CASSVGRRDEQFF.

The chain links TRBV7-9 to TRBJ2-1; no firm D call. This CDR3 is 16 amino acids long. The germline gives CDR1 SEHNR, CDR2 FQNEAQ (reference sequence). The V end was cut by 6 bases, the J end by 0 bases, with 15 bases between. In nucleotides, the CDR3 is TGTGCCAGCAGTCCTAGGACCCTCAGCTCCTACAATGAGCAGTTCTTC. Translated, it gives CASSPRTLSSYNEQFF. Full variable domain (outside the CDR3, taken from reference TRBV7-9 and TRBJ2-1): DTGVSQNPRHKITKRGQNVTFRCDPISEHNRLYWYRQTLGQGPEFLTYFQNEAQLEKSRLLSDRFSAERPKGSFSTLEIQRTEQGDSAMYLCASSPRTLSSYNEQFFGPGTRLTVL.

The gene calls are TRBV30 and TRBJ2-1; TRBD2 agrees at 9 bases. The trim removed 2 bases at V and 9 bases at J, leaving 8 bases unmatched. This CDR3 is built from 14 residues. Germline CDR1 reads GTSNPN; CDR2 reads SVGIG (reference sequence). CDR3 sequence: CAWSLGLAGVEQFF. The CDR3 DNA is TGTGCCTGGAGTCTTGGCTTAGCGGGAGTTGAGCAGTTCTTC.

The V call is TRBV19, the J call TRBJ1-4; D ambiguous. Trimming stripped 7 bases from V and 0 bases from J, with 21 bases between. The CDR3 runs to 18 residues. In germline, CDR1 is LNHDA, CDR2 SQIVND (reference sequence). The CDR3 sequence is CASTEFVGKTATNEKLFF. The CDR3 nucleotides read TGTGCCAGTACGGAGTTTGTTGGGAAGACTGCAACTAATGAAAAACTGTTTTTT. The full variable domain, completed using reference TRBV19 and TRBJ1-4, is DGGITQSPKYLFRKEGQNVTLSCEQNLNHDAMYWYRQDPGQGLRLIYYSQIVNDFQKGDIAEGYSVSREKKESFPLTVTSAQKNPTAFYLCASTEFVGKTATNEKLFFGSGTQLSVL.

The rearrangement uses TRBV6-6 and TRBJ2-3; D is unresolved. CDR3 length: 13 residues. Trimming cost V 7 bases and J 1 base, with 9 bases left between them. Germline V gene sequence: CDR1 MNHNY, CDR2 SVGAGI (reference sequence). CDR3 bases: TGTGCCAGCACCCACGTGGGCACAGATACGCAGTATTTT. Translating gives CASTHVGTDTQYF.

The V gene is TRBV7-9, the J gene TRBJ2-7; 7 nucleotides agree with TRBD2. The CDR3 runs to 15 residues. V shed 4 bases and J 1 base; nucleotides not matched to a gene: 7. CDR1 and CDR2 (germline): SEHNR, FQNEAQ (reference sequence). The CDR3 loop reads CASSSITGGSYEQYF. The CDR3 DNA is TGTGCCAGCAGCTCCATAACGGGAGGATCCTACGAGCAGTACTTC.

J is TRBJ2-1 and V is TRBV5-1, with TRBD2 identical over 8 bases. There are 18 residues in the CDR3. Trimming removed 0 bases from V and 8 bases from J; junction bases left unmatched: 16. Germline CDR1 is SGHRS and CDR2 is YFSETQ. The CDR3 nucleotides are TGCGCCAGCAGCTTGGGTGGTAGCGGGGTATTGGTTTTCGATGAGCAGTTCTTC. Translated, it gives CASSLGGSGVLVFDEQFF.

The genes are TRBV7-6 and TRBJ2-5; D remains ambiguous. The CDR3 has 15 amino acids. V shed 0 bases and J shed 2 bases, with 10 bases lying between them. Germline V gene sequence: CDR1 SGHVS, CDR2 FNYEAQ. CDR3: CASSLAWYSQETQYF. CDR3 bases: TGTGCCAGCAGCTTAGCCTGGTATAGTCAAGAGACCCAGTACTTC.

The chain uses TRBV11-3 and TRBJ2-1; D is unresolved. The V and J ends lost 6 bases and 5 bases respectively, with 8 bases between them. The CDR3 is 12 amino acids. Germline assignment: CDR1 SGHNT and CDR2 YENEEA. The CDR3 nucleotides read TGTGCCAGCAGTTGGACCAACAATGAGCAGTTCTTC. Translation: CASSWTNNEQFF.

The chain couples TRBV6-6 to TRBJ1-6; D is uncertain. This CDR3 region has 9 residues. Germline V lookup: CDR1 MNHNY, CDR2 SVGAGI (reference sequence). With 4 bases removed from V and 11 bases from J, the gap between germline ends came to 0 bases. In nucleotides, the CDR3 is TGTGCCAGCAGTTCACCCCTCCACTTT. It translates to CASSSPLHF.

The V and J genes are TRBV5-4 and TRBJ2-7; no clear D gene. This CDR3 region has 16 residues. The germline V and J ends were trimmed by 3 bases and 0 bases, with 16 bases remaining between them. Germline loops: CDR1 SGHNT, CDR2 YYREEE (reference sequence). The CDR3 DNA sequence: TGTGCCAGCAGCTCCCCCGGCGAGCTAAGCTCCTACGAGCAGTACTTC. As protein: CASSSPGELSSYEQYF. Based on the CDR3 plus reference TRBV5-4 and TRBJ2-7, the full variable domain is ETGVTQSPTHLIKTRGQQVTLRCSSQSGHNTVSWYQQALGQGPQFIFQYYREEENGRGNFPPRFSGLQFPNYSSELNVNALELDDSALYLCASSSPGELSSYEQYFGPGTRLTVT.

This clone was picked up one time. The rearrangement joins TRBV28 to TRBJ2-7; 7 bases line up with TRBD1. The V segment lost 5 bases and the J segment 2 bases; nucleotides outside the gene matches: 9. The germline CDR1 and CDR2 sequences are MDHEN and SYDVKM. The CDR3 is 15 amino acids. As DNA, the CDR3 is TGTGCCAGCAGTAGACAGGGTTTGGGCACCTACGAGCAGTACTTC. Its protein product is CASSRQGLGTYEQYF.

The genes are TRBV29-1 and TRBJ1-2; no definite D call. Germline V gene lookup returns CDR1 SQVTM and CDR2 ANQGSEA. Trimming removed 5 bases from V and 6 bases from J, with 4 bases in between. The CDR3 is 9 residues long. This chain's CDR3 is CSVLNGYTF. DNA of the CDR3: TGCAGCGTTCTTAATGGCTACACCTTC.

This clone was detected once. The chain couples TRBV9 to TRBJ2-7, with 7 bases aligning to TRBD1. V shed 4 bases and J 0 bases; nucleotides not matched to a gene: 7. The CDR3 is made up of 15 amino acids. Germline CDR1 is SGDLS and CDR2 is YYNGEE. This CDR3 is CASSKTGTVSYEQYF. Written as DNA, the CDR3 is TGTGCCAGCAGCAAAACCGGGACAGTCTCCTACGAGCAGTACTTC.

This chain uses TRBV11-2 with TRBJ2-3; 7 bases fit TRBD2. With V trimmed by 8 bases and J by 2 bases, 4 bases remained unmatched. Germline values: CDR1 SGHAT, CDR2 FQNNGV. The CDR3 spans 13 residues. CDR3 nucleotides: TGTGCCAGCGGGGCGGGAGCCACAGATACGCAGTATTTT. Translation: CASGAGATDTQYF.